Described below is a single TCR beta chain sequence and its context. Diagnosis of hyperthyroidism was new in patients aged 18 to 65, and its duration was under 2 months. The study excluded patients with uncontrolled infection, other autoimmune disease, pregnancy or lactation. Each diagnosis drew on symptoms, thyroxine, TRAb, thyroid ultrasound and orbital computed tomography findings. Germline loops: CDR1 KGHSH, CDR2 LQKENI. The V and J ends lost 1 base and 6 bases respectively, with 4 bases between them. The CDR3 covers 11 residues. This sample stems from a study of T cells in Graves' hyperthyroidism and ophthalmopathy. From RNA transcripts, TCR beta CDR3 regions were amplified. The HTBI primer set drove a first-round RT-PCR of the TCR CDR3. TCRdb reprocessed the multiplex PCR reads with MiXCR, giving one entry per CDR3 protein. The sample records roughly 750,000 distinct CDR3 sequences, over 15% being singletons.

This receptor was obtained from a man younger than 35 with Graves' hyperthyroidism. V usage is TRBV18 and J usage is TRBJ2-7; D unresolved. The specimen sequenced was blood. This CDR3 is CASSPQVEQYF. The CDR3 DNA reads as TGTGCCAGCTCACCACAAGTCGAGCAGTACTTC.